A selection of T cell receptor beta chains follows, all from one sample in a study of blood T cell repertoires in COVID-19. Measured with immunoSEQ multiplex PCR; TCRdb has only the in-frame clones, and not every one. The table records tens of thousands of clones, approximately 94% of them present only once. The sample consisted of peripheral blood. The source of these receptors is a middle-aged man with COVID-19, enrolled during active disease. CDR3s include the opening cysteine and the closing phenylalanine or tryptophan. The D gene is left open where the match is weak. Clone sizes are given selectively: once, few, many, or a class where the clone is expanded.

CDR3 | DNA | D | size | J | length | V
CASSLALAGVYEQYF | TGCGCCAGCAGCTTGGCTCTAGCGGGGGTTTACGAGCAGTACTTC | TRBD2 | . | TRBJ2-7 | 15 | TRBV5-1
CASSTDPAGVADTQYF | TGCGCCAGCAGCACGGACCCAGCGGGAGTGGCAGATACGCAGTATTTT | TRBD2 | once | TRBJ2-3 | 16 | TRBV5-1
CASSPAGSGSYEQYF | TGTGCCAGCAGCCCCGCCGGGTCCGGCTCCTACGAGCAGTACTTC | . | . | TRBJ2-7 | 15 | TRBV7-9
CASSLMGGTTNEKLFF | TGTGCCAGCAGCTTAATGGGGGGGACAACTAATGAAAAACTGTTTTTT | . | . | TRBJ1-4 | 16 | TRBV7-2
CASSLWFFNGVRDPEQYNEQFF | TGTGCCAGCAGTTTATGGTTTTTTAACGGGGTGCGGGATCCTGAACAATACAATGAGCAGTTCTTC | . | . | TRBJ2-1 | 22 | TRBV28
CASSQGRSFPYEQYF | TGTGCCAGCAGCCAAGGTCGGTCCTTTCCCTACGAGCAGTACTTC | . | . | TRBJ2-7 | 15 | TRBV3-1/TRBV3-2
CASSEAVAGIEQFF | TGTGCCAGCAGTGAAGCAGTCGCGGGTATTGAGCAGTTCTTC | . | . | TRBJ2-1 | 14 | TRBV2
CASSEPLIGVSNQPQHF | TGTGCCAGCAGTGAACCCTTGATAGGGGTTAGCAATCAGCCCCAGCATTTT | . | . | TRBJ1-5 | 17 | TRBV6-1
CATTTQGAGTEAFF | TGTGCCACAACCACACAGGGGGCGGGAACTGAAGCTTTCTTT | TRBD1 | . | TRBJ1-1 | 14 | TRBV2
CASPFGGTMNTEAFF | TGCGCCAGTCCCTTCGGGGGTACCATGAACACTGAAGCTTTCTTT | . | . | TRBJ1-1 | 15 | TRBV23-1
CASSHYSGRAHEQYF | TGTGCCAGCAGCCATTATAGCGGGAGGGCCCACGAGCAGTACTTC | TRBD2 | . | TRBJ2-7 | 15 | TRBV11-2
CSVEASGSIYEQFF | TGCAGCGTTGAGGCTAGCGGGAGTATCTATGAGCAGTTCTTC | TRBD2 | . | TRBJ2-1 | 14 | TRBV29-1
CASSERTGALGGYTF | TGTGCCAGCAGTGAACGGACAGGGGCCTTGGGTGGCTACACCTTC | TRBD1 | once | TRBJ1-2 | 15 | TRBV2
CASSLGREAFF | TGTGCCAGCAGCTTAGGTCGGGAAGCTTTCTTT | . | . | TRBJ1-1 | 11 | TRBV7-8
CASSGDTDNSPLHF | TGTGCCAGCAGCGGGGACACCGATAATTCACCCCTCCACTTT | . | . | TRBJ1-6 | 14 | TRBV6-6
CASSSGGLAGADTQYF | TGTGCCAGCAGTTCCGGCGGGCTAGCGGGTGCAGATACGCAGTATTTT | TRBD2 | . | TRBJ2-3 | 16 | TRBV6-4
CASSTLRRNYGYTF | TGTGCCAGCAGCACCCTTAGGAGGAACTATGGCTACACCTTC | . | . | TRBJ1-2 | 14 | TRBV6-2/TRBV6-3
CATSREEGLDYGYTF | TGTGCCACCAGCAGAGAGGAGGGGTTAGACTATGGCTACACCTTC | . | . | TRBJ1-2 | 15 | TRBV15
CASRGLNTEAFF | TGTGCCAGCAGGGGGCTGAACACTGAAGCTTTCTTT | . | . | TRBJ1-1 | 12 | TRBV7-3
CASSQYFKGQGGSGYTF | TGTGCCAGCAGCCAATACTTCAAGGGACAGGGAGGCTCTGGCTACACCTTC | TRBD1 | . | TRBJ1-2 | 17 | TRBV14
CASSLDNSVWEEKLFF | TGCGCCAGCAGCTTGGATAACAGTGTATGGGAGGAAAAACTGTTTTTT | . | . | TRBJ1-4 | 16 | TRBV5-1
CASSLIPGTSGFEQFF | TGTGCCAGCAGTTTAATACCCGGGACTAGCGGGTTTGAGCAGTTCTTC | TRBD2 | . | TRBJ2-1 | 16 | TRBV27
CASSPRWDREAGYTF | TGTGCCAGCTCACCACGGTGGGACAGGGAGGCTGGCTACACCTTC | TRBD1 | . | TRBJ1-2 | 15 | TRBV18
CASSLEAGVYTGELFF | TGTGCCAGCAGCTTAGAAGCGGGAGTATACACCGGGGAGCTGTTTTTT | TRBD2 | . | TRBJ2-2 | 16 | TRBV11-3
CASSRTLQETQYF | TGTGCCAGCAGTAGGACTTTACAAGAGACCCAGTACTTC | . | . | TRBJ2-5 | 13 | TRBV6-5
CASSTPTGALRVRVVAGELFF | TGTGCCAGCAGCACACCGACAGGGGCTCTTAGGGTGAGGGTGGTGGCCGGGGAGCTGTTTTTT | TRBD1 | . | TRBJ2-2 | 21 | TRBV9
CASSYSMGQFYEQYF | TGTGCCAGCAGTTACTCGATGGGACAGTTCTACGAGCAGTACTTC | TRBD1 | . | TRBJ2-7 | 15 | TRBV6-6
CALDRGQNTEAFF | TGTGCGCTGGACAGGGGACAAAACACTGAAGCTTTCTTT | TRBD1 | . | TRBJ1-1 | 13 | TRBV30
CASKAAGRRYNEQFF | TGTGCCAGCAAGGCAGCCGGGAGGCGTTACAATGAGCAGTTCTTC | TRBD2 | . | TRBJ2-1 | 15 | TRBV6-4
CSVVGQSNTGELFF | TGCAGCGTTGTAGGACAGTCGAACACCGGGGAGCTGTTTTTT | . | . | TRBJ2-2 | 14 | TRBV29-1
CASSRRYDREEYGYTF | TGTGCCAGCAGCCGAAGATACGACAGGGAGGAGTATGGCTACACCTTC | TRBD1 | . | TRBJ1-2 | 16 | TRBV7-9
CATSPQETQYF | TGTGCCACCTCTCCCCAAGAGACCCAGTACTTC | . | . | TRBJ2-5 | 11 | TRBV6-5
CASSLRTGDLSPLHF | TGTGCCAGCAGCTTACGGACAGGGGACCTTTCACCCCTCCACTTT | TRBD1 | . | TRBJ1-6 | 15 | TRBV9
CASSLRQGRGQPQHF | TGTGCCAGCAGCTTAAGACAGGGGCGAGGTCAGCCCCAGCATTTT | TRBD1 | . | TRBJ1-5 | 15 | TRBV7-6
CSVGEDTQYF | TGCAGCGTTGGTGAGGATACGCAGTATTTT | . | . | TRBJ2-3 | 10 | TRBV29-1
CASSMRRGELFF | TGTGCCAGTAGTATGCGGCGCGGGGAGCTGTTTTTT | . | . | TRBJ2-2 | 12 | TRBV19
CASSEDRGWNQPQHF | TGTGCCAGCAGCGAGGACAGGGGGTGGAATCAGCCCCAGCATTTT | TRBD1 | . | TRBJ1-5 | 15 | TRBV7-8
CATSDPGWGRTDTQYF | TGTGCCACCAGTGACCCGGGGTGGGGTCGCACAGATACGCAGTATTTT | . | once | TRBJ2-3 | 16 | TRBV24-1
CASSWKGRGGTQYF | TGTGCCAGCAGCTGGAAGGGGCGGGGGGGCACCCAGTACTTC | TRBD2 | . | TRBJ2-5 | 14 | TRBV11-2
CASRLTGGNYNEQFF | TGTGCCAGCAGATTGACAGGGGGAAACTACAATGAGCAGTTCTTC | TRBD1 | . | TRBJ2-1 | 15 | TRBV5-4
CATRSSSGNTGELFF | TGTGCCACCAGGTCGTCTAGCGGGAACACCGGGGAGCTGTTTTTT | TRBD2 | . | TRBJ2-2 | 15 | TRBV15
CSVVRGGNTEAFF | TGCAGCGTTGTTCGGGGGGGCAACACTGAAGCTTTCTTT | . | . | TRBJ1-1 | 13 | TRBV29-1
CASSPTGGEDTEAFF | TGTGCCAGCTCACCAACGGGGGGCGAGGACACTGAAGCTTTCTTT | . | . | TRBJ1-1 | 15 | TRBV18
CAWSDGSYRAETAEAFF | TGTGCCTGGAGTGACGGGTCCTACAGGGCGGAGACGGCTGAAGCTTTCTTT | . | few | TRBJ1-1 | 17 | TRBV30
CASSYQGPRWVRQYF | TGTGCCAGCAGTTACCAGGGCCCTAGGTGGGTGCGTCAGTACTTC | . | . | TRBJ2-7 | 15 | TRBV6-5